There are a few counts of the clone carrying this T cell receptor (beta chain). Antigen unknown. Sequenced material consisted of expressed TCRB transcripts (all of the isolated RNA was reverse transcribed). Sequencing was performed with immunoSEQ multiplex PCR; in TCRdb, only in-frame clones are kept and a portion is missing. The sample has hundreds of thousands of clones, more than 12% seen once. The record originates from a study of beta chain features in type 1 diabetes. Study-wide points: Diminished insertions and augmented deletions at VDJ junctions characterized type 1 diabetes patients. Significant though moderate, a shortening of TCRB CDR3s appeared in all four CD4+ subsets of Type 1 diabetes patients. The similarity of naive, central memory and Treg TCRB repertoires appeared greater among patients than among healthy donors.

Germline V gives CDR1 SGHTA, CDR2 FQGNSA. Trimming removed 3 bases from V and 9 bases from J, with 18 bases in between. This CDR3 is built from 15 residues. Based on CD45RO/CCR7/CD25/CD127/CD95/CD27, CD4+ regulatory, stem cell-like memory, naive and central memory cells were sorted. This rearrangement joins TRBV7-2 to TRBJ1-5, with D tentatively TRBD1 (5 bases). Sequences were obtained from naive CD4+ T cells from blood. The clonotype was recovered from a man aged 18 to 30 with type 1 diabetes. The CDR3 protein is CASSFKPPGLGPQHF. In DNA form, the CDR3 reads TGTGCCAGCAGCTTTAAACCCCCAGGGTTAGGGCCCCAGCATTTT.